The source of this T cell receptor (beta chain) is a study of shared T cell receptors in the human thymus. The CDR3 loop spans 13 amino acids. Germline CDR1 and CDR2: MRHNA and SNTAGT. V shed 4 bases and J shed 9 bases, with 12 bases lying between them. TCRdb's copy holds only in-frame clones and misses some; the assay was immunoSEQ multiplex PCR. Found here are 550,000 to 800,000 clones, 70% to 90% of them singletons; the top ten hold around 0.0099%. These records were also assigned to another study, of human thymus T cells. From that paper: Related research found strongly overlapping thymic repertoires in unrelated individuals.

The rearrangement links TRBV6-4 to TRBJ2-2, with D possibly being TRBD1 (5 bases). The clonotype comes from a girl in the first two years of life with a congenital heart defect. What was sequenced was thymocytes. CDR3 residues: CASSVRGGRELFF. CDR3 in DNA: TGTGCCAGCAGTGTTAGGGGCGGCAGGGAGCTGTTTTTT.